This T cell receptor beta chain was retrieved from a study of CD8 T cells in Susac syndrome. After extraction with the RNeasy kit, about 0.5 to 1 ug of the RNA was reverse transcribed using random hexamers. MiXCR, applied by TCRdb to the immunoSEQ multiplex PCR reads, yields one record per CDR3 protein. The sample has roughly 120,000 distinct CDR3 sequences, 94% seen once. Germline CDR1 reads LGHDT; CDR2 reads YNNKEL (reference sequence). There are 15 residues in the CDR3. With 5 bases clipped from V and 9 bases from J, the junction kept 11 bases outside the gene matches. Matching for age and sex applied to the controls, who were healthy donors.

The origin of this receptor is a human donor in good health. This chain joins TRBV3-1 and TRBJ2-2; 8 bases are shared with TRBD1. The source material was CD4+ T cells from PBMCs. The CDR3 loop is CASSFRDRGTRELFF. The CDR3 DNA reads TGTGCCAGCAGCTTCCGAGACAGGGGTACCCGGGAGCTGTTTTTT.